This TCR beta chain was sequenced in a study of blood T cells in healthy people across ages. Overall study context: About one barcoded beta molecule per two T cells came from capture by template switching.

Each donor's blood draw was roughly 9.8 milliliters of peripheral blood. Regarding this clonotype: Antigen: not known.

Study-level results: Diversity was estimated from one million T cells, and these estimates were considered underestimates.

Next came a second PCR, run for 7 to 11 cycles, which used a sample-barcoded 5' primer along with a J-beta primer mix. From the 5' RACE reads, TCRdb called clonotypes with MiXCR, one entry per CDR3 protein. The sample includes nearly 1 million distinct CDR3 sequences, approximately 50% of them seen just once. Trimming shortened V by 5 bases and J by 3 bases, and 11 bases separated the two germline ends. Germline CDR1 reads SNHLY; CDR2 reads FYNNEI. This CDR3 has 13 amino acids. The V call is TRBV2, the J call TRBJ2-7, with D possibly TRBD2 on 5 matching bases. Sequences were obtained from blood. The clonotype originates from a woman in her fifties or sixties in good health. CDR3 nucleotide sequence: TGTGCCAGCAGTTCGGCCGGGGTCTACGAGCAGTACTTC. It codes for CASSSAGVYEQYF.